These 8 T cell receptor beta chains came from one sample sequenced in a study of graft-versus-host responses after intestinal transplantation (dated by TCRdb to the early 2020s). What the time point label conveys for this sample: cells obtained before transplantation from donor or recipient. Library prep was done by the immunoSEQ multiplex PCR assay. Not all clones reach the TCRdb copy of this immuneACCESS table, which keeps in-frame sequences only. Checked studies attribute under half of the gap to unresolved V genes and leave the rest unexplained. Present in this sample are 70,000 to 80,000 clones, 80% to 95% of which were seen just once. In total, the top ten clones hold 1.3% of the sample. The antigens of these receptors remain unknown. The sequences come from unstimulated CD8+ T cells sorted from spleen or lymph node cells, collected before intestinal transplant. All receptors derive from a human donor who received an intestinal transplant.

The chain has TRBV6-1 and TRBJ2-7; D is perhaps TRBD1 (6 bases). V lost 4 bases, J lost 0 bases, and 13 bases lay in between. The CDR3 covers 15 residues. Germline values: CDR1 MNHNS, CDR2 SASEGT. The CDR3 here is CASSVWQGSSYEQYF. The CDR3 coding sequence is TGTGCCAGCAGTGTGTGGCAGGGGAGCTCCTACGAGCAGTACTTC.

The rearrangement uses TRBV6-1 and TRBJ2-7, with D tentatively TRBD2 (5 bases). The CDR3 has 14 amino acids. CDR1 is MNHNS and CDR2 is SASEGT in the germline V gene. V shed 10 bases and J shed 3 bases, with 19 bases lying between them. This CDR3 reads CATGGILEGYEQYF. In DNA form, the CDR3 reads TGTGCCACCGGTGGAATCCTAGAGGGCTACGAGCAGTACTTC.

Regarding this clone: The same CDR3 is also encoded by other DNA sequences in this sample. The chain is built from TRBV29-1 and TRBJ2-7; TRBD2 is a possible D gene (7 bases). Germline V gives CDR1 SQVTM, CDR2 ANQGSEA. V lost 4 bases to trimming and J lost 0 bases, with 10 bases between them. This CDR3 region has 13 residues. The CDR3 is CSVGGGRSYEQYF. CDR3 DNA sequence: TGCAGCGTTGGGGGGGGGCGCTCCTACGAGCAGTACTTC.

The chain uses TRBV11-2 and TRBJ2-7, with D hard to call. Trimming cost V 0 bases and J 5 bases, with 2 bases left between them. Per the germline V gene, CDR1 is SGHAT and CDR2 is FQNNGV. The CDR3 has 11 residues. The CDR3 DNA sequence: TGTGCCAGCAGCTTAGACGACGAGCAGTACTTC. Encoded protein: CASSLDDEQYF.

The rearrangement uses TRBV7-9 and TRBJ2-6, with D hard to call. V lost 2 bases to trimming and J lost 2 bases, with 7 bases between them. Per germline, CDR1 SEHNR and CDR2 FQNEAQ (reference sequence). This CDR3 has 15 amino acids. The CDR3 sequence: CASSLRQAGANVLTF. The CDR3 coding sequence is TGTGCCAGCAGCTTACGACAAGCTGGGGCCAACGTCCTGACTTTC.

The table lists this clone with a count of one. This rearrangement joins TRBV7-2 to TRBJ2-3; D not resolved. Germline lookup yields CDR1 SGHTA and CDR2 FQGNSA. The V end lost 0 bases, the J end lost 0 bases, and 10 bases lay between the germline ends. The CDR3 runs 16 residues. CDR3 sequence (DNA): TGTGCCAGCAGCTTAGCTTTTAGATCTAGCACAGATACGCAGTATTTT. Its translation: CASSLAFRSSTDTQYF.

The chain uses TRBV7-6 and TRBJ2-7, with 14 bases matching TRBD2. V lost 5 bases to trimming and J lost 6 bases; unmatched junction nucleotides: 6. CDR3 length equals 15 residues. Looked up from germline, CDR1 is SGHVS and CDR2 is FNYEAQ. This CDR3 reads CASSPGTSGGIEQYF. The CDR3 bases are TGTGCCAGCAGCCCCGGGACTAGCGGGGGTATCGAGCAGTACTTC. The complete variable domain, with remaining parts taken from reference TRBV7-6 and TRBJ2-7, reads GAGVSQSPRYKVTKRGQDVALRCDPISGHVSLYWYRQALGQGPEFLTYFNYEAQQDKSGLPNDRFSAERPEGSISTLTIQRTEQRDSAMYRCASSPGTSGGIEQYFGPGTRLTVT.

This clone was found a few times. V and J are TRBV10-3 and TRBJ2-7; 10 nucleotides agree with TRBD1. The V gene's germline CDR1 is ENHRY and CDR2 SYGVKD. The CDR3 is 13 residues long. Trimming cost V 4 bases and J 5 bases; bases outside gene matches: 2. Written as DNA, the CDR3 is TGTGCCATCAGTGGACAGGGGGCGGACGAGCAGTACTTC. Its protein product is CAISGQGADEQYF.